The T cell receptor (beta chain) under discussion was sequenced for a study of CD8 T cells in ankylosing spondylitis. Regarding the study as a whole: Disease-linked clones were CD8+ and relatively rare in peripheral blood. Reportedly, matched ankylosing spondylitis synovial fluid was significantly enriched for disease-linked clones.

Each CDR3 protein is one row after TCRdb ran MiXCR on the 5' RACE reads. Of under 250,000 distinct CDR3 sequences in the sample, roughly 10% are singletons; the top ten hold about 3%. This clonotype appeared a few times. What it binds is not known. CDR1 LGHDT and CDR2 YNNKEL come from the germline V gene (reference sequence). V lost 4 bases to trimming and J lost 2 bases, with 34 bases between them. CDR3 size: 22 residues. The chain joins TRBV3-1 to TRBJ2-3; D assignment may be TRBD1 or TRBD2 (6 bases each). The specimen was blood, either unsorted or a sorted T cell fraction (not recorded which). The sequence came from a male donor with ankylosing spondylitis or in good health (not recorded which). CDR3 in amino acids: CASSPSGETGLPSGRFTDTQYF. The CDR3 nucleotides read TGTGCCAGCAGCCCTTCAGGCGAGACAGGCCTACCAAGCGGGCGTTTCACAGATACGCAGTATTTT.